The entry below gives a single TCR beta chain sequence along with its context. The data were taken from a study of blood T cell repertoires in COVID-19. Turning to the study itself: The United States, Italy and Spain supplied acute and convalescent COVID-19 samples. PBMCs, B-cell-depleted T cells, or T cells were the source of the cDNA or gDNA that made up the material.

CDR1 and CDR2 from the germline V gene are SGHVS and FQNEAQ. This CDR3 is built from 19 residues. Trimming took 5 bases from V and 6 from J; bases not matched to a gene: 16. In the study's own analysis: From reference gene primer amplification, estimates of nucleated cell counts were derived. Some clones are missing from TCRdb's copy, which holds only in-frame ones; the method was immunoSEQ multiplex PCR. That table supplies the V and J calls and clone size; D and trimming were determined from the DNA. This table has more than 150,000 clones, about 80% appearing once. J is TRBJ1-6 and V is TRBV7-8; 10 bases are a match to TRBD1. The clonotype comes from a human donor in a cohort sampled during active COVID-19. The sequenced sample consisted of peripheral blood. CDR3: CASSAVGTGALFGNSPLHF. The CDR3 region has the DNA TGTGCCAGCAGCGCAGTGGGGACAGGGGCTCTCTTTGGTAATTCACCCCTCCACTTT.